This entry lists 22 T cell receptor beta chains sequenced from one sample in a study of T-cell memory formation after mild COVID-19. TCRdb re-called the 5' RACE reads with MiXCR, one entry per CDR3 protein. The sample has approximately 500,000 distinct CDR3 sequences, nearly 25% seen once. The specimen was PBMCs or a T cell subset sorted from them (not recorded which). These receptors came from an adult woman who had mild COVID-19 (a few samples of this study predate the infection). Cell type and time point are not known.

V gene TRBV4-1 combines with J gene TRBJ2-3; TRBD1 matches 8 bases. Germline loops: CDR1 MGHRA, CDR2 YSYEKL. This CDR3 region has 17 residues. The V gene end was trimmed by 1 base and the J gene end by 4 bases; junction bases not matched to a gene: 10. This CDR3 reads CASSQVRGGQGADTQYF. CDR3 in DNA: TGCGCCAGCAGCCAAGTAAGGGGTGGACAGGGCGCAGATACGCAGTATTTT.

The J gene is TRBJ2-1, the V gene TRBV6-5; 10 nucleotides match TRBD2. In germline, CDR1 is MNHEY, CDR2 SVGAGI. Trimming at V came to 6 bases and at J to 4 bases, leaving 12 bases not matched to a gene. The CDR3 consists of 17 residues. CDR3 nucleotide sequence: TGTGCCAGCAGGCCGCTTCGGACTAGCGGTATATACAATGAGCAGTTCTTC. Its translation is CASRPLRTSGIYNEQFF.

The chain joins TRBV7-9 to TRBJ1-2; D not resolved. The CDR3 contains 17 residues. The ends were cut back, 5 bases at V and 4 bases at J, with 23 bases in the middle. CDR1 is SEHNR and CDR2 is FQNEAQ in the germline V gene (reference sequence). CDR3 nucleotides: TGTGCCAGCAGCCTGGGTCCTGAACGGAGTCGGGGCTATGGCTACACCTTC. Amino acid sequence: CASSLGPERSRGYGYTF.

In DNA form, the CDR3 reads TGTGCCAGCAGTTACCTGGGACAGATTAGTGATACGCAGTATTTT. Its protein is CASSYLGQISDTQYF. J is TRBJ2-3 and V is TRBV6-5; 7 bases are a match to TRBD1. The CDR3 runs 15 residues. The junction had 8 bases not matched to a gene; V was cut back by 2 bases and J by 6 bases. Germline V gives CDR1 MNHEY, CDR2 SVGAGI.

CDR3 DNA sequence: TGTGCCAGCAGTTTCGGGACAGGCAGCAATGAGCAGTTCTTC. Translation gives CASSFGTGSNEQFF. V is TRBV27 and J is TRBJ2-1; TRBD1 agrees at 8 bases. CDR1 MNHEY and CDR2 SMNVEV come from the germline V gene (reference sequence). This CDR3 spans 14 amino acids. With 3 bases clipped from V and 6 bases from J, the junction kept 4 bases outside the gene matches.

The chain links TRBV24-1 to TRBJ1-2; D is undetermined. CDR3 size: 11 residues. The V end lost 9 bases, the J end lost 6 bases, and 10 bases lay between the germline ends. The germline V gene has CDR1 KGHDR and CDR2 SFDVKD. The CDR3 coding sequence is TGTGCCACCGCAGAGGACGATGGCTACACCTTC. Amino acid sequence: CATAEDDGYTF.

V gene TRBV4-3 combines with J gene TRBJ2-4; a possible D gene is TRBD2 (5 bases). The germline V gene has CDR1 LGHNA and CDR2 YSLEER. V was trimmed by 0 bases and J by 1 base, leaving 16 bases between them. This CDR3 comprises 18 residues. The CDR3, as DNA: TGCGCCAGCAGCCAAGATCGGGGTAGCGAGGGCGCCAAAAACATTCAGTACTTC. Its translation: CASSQDRGSEGAKNIQYF.

This clonotype was seen once. The V call is TRBV7-9, the J call TRBJ1-4; maybe TRBD1 (5 bases). Germline V lookup: CDR1 SEHNR, CDR2 FQNEAQ (reference sequence). This CDR3 region has 15 residues. The V end was cut by 1 base, the J end by 8 bases, with 14 bases between. CDR3 in DNA: TGTGCCAGCAGCTTAGTAGTGCCCGGGGGAGAAAAACTGTTTTTT. Translation: CASSLVVPGGEKLFF.

This clonotype has just a few counts. The chain couples TRBV9 to TRBJ2-2; 7 bases align to TRBD2. Germline V gene sequence: CDR1 SGDLS, CDR2 YYNGEE. V dropped 6 bases and J dropped 4; count of bases not matched to a gene: 9. This CDR3 is built from 15 residues. For the CDR3, the DNA is TGTGCCAGCAACCCCGGGGCTAGCGGCACCGGGGAGCTGTTTTTT. Encoded protein: CASNPGASGTGELFF. Based on the CDR3 plus reference TRBV9 and TRBJ2-2, the full variable domain is DSGVTQTPKHLITATGQRVTLRCSPRSGDLSVYWYQQSLDQGLQFLIQYYNGEERAKGNILERFSAQQFPDLHSELNLSSLELGDSALYFCASNPGASGTGELFFGEGSRLTVL.

The chain employs TRBV6-1 and TRBJ1-1; 7 nucleotides align to TRBD1. Germline assignment: CDR1 MNHNS and CDR2 SASEGT. CDR3 length equals 14 residues. The J segment lost 8 bases and the V segment lost 2 bases, leaving 8 bases of the junction unmatched. The CDR3: CASSERGATGEAFF. The CDR3 DNA reads as TGTGCCAGCAGTGAAAGGGGGGCGACAGGGGAAGCTTTCTTT.

The rearrangement uses TRBV12-3 or TRBV12-4 and TRBJ2-6; D not resolved. The germline V and J ends were trimmed by 5 bases and 3 bases, with 8 bases remaining between them. The CDR3 has 14 amino acids. The CDR3: CASSRVLGANVLTF. CDR3 coding DNA: TGTGCCAGCAGTAGGGTACTTGGGGCCAACGTCCTGACTTTC.

This clonotype came up a few times. The rearrangement links TRBV24-1 to TRBJ1-3; TRBD1 aligns across 10 bases. Germline values: CDR1 KGHDR, CDR2 SFDVKD. V gave up 5 bases and J gave up 3 bases; unmatched junction bases: 3. This CDR3 is built from 15 residues. The CDR3 region is CATSAGTGDGNTIYF. DNA for the CDR3: TGTGCCACCAGTGCCGGGACAGGGGATGGAAACACCATATATTTT.

This clonotype was counted between two and nine times. This chain joins TRBV28 and TRBJ2-3; D is unclear. V was clipped by 2 bases and J by 3 bases, with 12 bases between them. Germline V CDR1 and CDR2: MDHEN, SYDVKM. This CDR3 has 15 residues. The chain's CDR3 is CASSLPSRLTDTQYF. The CDR3 DNA reads TGTGCCAGCAGTTTACCATCTAGGCTTACAGATACGCAGTATTTT.

This clonotype came up a few times. This rearrangement joins TRBV11-3 to TRBJ2-4, with D perhaps given as TRBD1 or TRBD2 (6 bases each). The CDR3 length is 14 residues. The germline CDR1 and CDR2 sequences are SGHNT and YENEEA. Trimming took off 1 base at V and 5 bases at J, with 9 bases between the two ends. The CDR3 DNA reads TGTGCCAGCAGCTTAGCGAGGGGGGAAAACATTCAGTACTTC. It specifies CASSLARGENIQYF. Combining the CDR3 with reference TRBV11-3 and TRBJ2-4 gives the whole variable domain EAGVVQSPRYKIIEKKQPVAFWCNPISGHNTLYWYLQNLGQGPELLIRYENEEAVDDSQLPKDRFSAERLKGVDSTLKIQPAELGDSAVYLCASSLARGENIQYFGAGTRLSVL.

In its sample, this clonotype was seen a few times. The chain links TRBV20-1 to TRBJ2-7; a possible D gene is TRBD2 (6 bases). V lost 3 bases and J 0 bases, leaving 12 bases between the germline ends. The CDR3 covers 14 residues. Germline CDR1 and CDR2: DFQATT and SNEGSKA (reference sequence). In DNA form, the CDR3 reads TGCAGTGCTAGCGGCGGGGAGAGCTCCTACGAGCAGTACTTC. Translation gives CSASGGESSYEQYF.

The chain recombines TRBV27 with TRBJ2-7; D unclear. V was clipped by 0 bases and J by 9 bases, with 21 bases between them. Per the germline V gene, CDR1 is MNHEY and CDR2 is SMNVEV (reference sequence). This CDR3 region has 16 residues. This chain's CDR3 is CASSLSVPVGRSRQYF. For the CDR3, the DNA is TGTGCCAGCAGTTTATCAGTGCCGGTCGGCCGCTCTCGGCAGTACTTC.

This clonotype showed up just a few times. The J gene is TRBJ2-1, the V gene TRBV27; D is ambiguous. This CDR3 spans 17 amino acids. The V gene lost 4 bases and the J gene lost 8 bases, with 24 bases spanning the gap. Germline CDR1 and CDR2: MNHEY and SMNVEV (reference sequence). The CDR3 is CASSSPSTYPPQDEQFF. The CDR3 region has the DNA TGTGCCAGCAGTTCTCCCTCGACCTATCCTCCCCAGGATGAGCAGTTCTTC.

This clonotype was recorded a few times. This chain connects TRBV14 to TRBJ1-1; 7 bases line up with TRBD1. The CDR3 covers 15 residues. V lost 1 base to trimming and J lost 3 bases; unmatched junction nucleotides: 5. Germline V gene data show CDR1 as SGHDN and CDR2 as FVKESK. CDR3 region: CASSQAKTGYTEAFF. The CDR3 bases are TGTGCCAGCAGCCAAGCAAAGACAGGGTACACTGAAGCTTTCTTT.

In this sample, this clonotype turned up a few times. The chain uses TRBV5-1 and TRBJ2-5; TRBD2 might be the D (6 bases). The CDR3 consists of 15 residues. V was clipped by 0 bases and J by 1 base, with 10 bases between them. The V gene's germline CDR1 is SGHRS and CDR2 YFSETQ. As DNA, the CDR3 is TGCGCCAGCAGCTTGGCCGTCGGGGGCCAAGAGACCCAGTACTTC. Its translation: CASSLAVGGQETQYF.

The chain is built from TRBV19 and TRBJ2-2; D gene unclear. The CDR3 totals 12 residues. CDR1 and CDR2 from the germline V gene are LNHDA and SQIVND (reference sequence). Trimming stripped 3 bases from V and 6 bases from J, with 5 bases between. As DNA, the CDR3 is TGTGCCAGTAGTATGCTGTCCGGGGAGCTGTTTTTT. It codes for CASSMLSGELFF. Looking up the rest from reference TRBV19 and TRBJ2-2 gives the full variable domain: DGGITQSPKYLFRKEGQNVTLSCEQNLNHDAMYWYRQDPGQGLRLIYYSQIVNDFQKGDIAEGYSVSREKKESFPLTVTSAQKNPTAFYLCASSMLSGELFFGEGSRLTVL.

This sequence joins TRBV12-3 or TRBV12-4 and TRBJ1-2, with 7 bases fitting TRBD1. This CDR3 has 13 amino acids. V trimming: 5 bases; J trimming: 8 bases; junction bases outside the gene matches: 8. The CDR3 protein is CASSRRGSEGYTF. In DNA, the CDR3 is TGTGCCAGCAGTCGCAGGGGGTCTGAGGGCTACACCTTC.

J is TRBJ2-1 and V is TRBV7-2, with 7 bases identical to TRBD2. V lost 1 base, J lost 8 bases, and 5 bases stayed unmatched. CDR1 is SGHTA, CDR2 FQGNSA, per germline. CDR3 length: 14 residues. In DNA, the CDR3 is TGTGCCAGCAGCTTAGATCCCGCGGGGGATGAGCAGTTCTTC. Translation: CASSLDPAGDEQFF.